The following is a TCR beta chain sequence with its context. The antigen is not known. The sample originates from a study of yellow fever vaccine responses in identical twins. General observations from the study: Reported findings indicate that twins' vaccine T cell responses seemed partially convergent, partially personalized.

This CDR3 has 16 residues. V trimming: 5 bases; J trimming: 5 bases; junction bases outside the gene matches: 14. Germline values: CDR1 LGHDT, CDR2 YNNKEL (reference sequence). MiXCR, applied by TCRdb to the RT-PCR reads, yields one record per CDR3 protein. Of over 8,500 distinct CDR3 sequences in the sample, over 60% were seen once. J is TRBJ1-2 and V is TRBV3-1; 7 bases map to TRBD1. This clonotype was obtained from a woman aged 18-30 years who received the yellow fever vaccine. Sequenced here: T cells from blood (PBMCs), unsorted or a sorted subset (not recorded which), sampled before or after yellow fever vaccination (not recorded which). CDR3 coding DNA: TGTGCCAGCAGCGTGAACCCGGACAGGATCCTATATGGCTACACCTTC. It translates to CASSVNPDRILYGYTF.